The 8 T cell receptor beta chains below all came from one sample that was sequenced in a study of spatial heterogeneity in lung cancer. Time point denoted: sample taken at primary tumor resection. MiXCR, applied by TCRdb to the 5' RACE reads, yields one record per CDR3 protein. In the table there are 5,000 or so distinct CDR3 sequences, about 12% of which are singletons. The material was normal lung tissue next to the tumor, obtained at surgery. These receptor sequences come from a female donor with early-stage non-small cell lung cancer.

This clonotype was counted many times. The V gene is TRBV4-3, the J gene TRBJ1-6; no definite D call. V gave up 2 bases and J gave up 10 bases, with 18 bases separating them. The germline gives CDR1 LGHNA, CDR2 YSLEER. This CDR3 has 16 amino acids. The CDR3 DNA sequence: TGCGCCAGCAGCCAATCCGCTAGGTCAGGAGGATCACCCCTCCACTTT. Translation gives CASSQSARSGGSPLHF.

In its sample, this clonotype was seen many times. The chain's CDR3 is CSVAEGAGSSYEQYF. CDR3 bases: TGCAGCGTCGCCGAGGGGGCGGGGAGCTCCTACGAGCAGTACTTC. The chain carries TRBV29-1 and TRBJ2-7; weak D call: TRBD1 (7 bases). V was trimmed by 6 bases and J by 0 bases, leaving 18 bases between them. The CDR3 covers 15 residues. Germline CDR1 SQVTM, CDR2 ANQGSEA.

This clonotype ranks as medium-sized (0.01 to 0.1%). The chain couples TRBV6-2 or TRBV6-3 to TRBJ1-5; D is unclear. The V end lost 0 bases, the J end lost 0 bases, and 9 bases lay between the germline ends. Germline CDR1 is MNHEY and CDR2 is SVGEGT. The CDR3 extends over 16 amino acids. CDR3 nucleotides: TGTGCCAGCAGTTACTCATCCGGGAATAGCAATCAGCCCCAGCATTTT. Translation: CASSYSSGNSNQPQHF.

In its sample, this clonotype was seen many times. The chain joins TRBV7-8 to TRBJ2-7, with 8 positions matching TRBD1. Looked up from germline, CDR1 is SGHVS and CDR2 is FQNEAQ. J gave up 6 bases and V 3 bases, and 1 base lay outside the gene matches. This CDR3 is built from 12 residues. CDR3 amino acids: CASSLTGVEQYF. CDR3 nucleotides: TGTGCCAGCAGCTTGACAGGGGTCGAGCAGTACTTC.

This chain connects TRBV9 to TRBJ1-6; D might be TRBD1 (5 bases). The CDR3 has 14 residues. Germline V gene data show CDR1 as SGDLS and CDR2 as YYNGEE. The V end lost 1 base, the J end lost 6 bases, and 8 bases lay between the germline ends. The CDR3 DNA is TGTGCCAGCAGCGTATCGGGGGGTAATTCACCCCTCCACTTT. It encodes CASSVSGGNSPLHF. The complete variable domain, with remaining parts taken from reference TRBV9 and TRBJ1-6, reads DSGVTQTPKHLITATGQRVTLRCSPRSGDLSVYWYQQSLDQGLQFLIQYYNGEERAKGNILERFSAQQFPDLHSELNLSSLELGDSALYFCASSVSGGNSPLHFGNGTRLTVT.

This clonotype is labeled as medium-sized. This chain connects TRBV6-6 to TRBJ2-7, with D maybe TRBD1 (6 bases). V lost 4 bases, J lost 3 bases, and 16 bases lay in between. Germline V lookup: CDR1 MNHNY, CDR2 SVGAGI (reference sequence). There are 15 residues in the CDR3. CDR3 protein: CASSSGTGHNYEQYF. DNA of the CDR3: TGTGCCAGCAGTTCCGGTACGGGACATAACTACGAGCAGTACTTC.

This clonotype was counted ten times or more. The V and J genes are TRBV4-3 and TRBJ1-1, with no clear D. This CDR3 spans 15 amino acids. The germline V and J ends were trimmed by 0 bases and 3 bases, with 11 bases remaining between them. Germline V CDR1 and CDR2: LGHNA, YSLEER. The DNA of the CDR3 is TGCGCCAGCAGCCAAGAATTTCTGAGGGACACTGAAGCTTTCTTT. This codes for CASSQEFLRDTEAFF.

V is TRBV7-2 and J is TRBJ2-4; TRBD2 matches at 12 bases. The germline CDR1 and CDR2 sequences are SGHTA and FQGNSA. V was clipped by 5 bases and J by 0 bases; unmatched bases: 8. The CDR3 consists of 18 residues. CDR3 residues: CASSPLLAGGLAKNIQYF. As DNA, the CDR3 is TGTGCCAGCAGCCCTTTACTAGCGGGAGGATTAGCCAAAAACATTCAGTACTTC.